The present TCR beta chain was sequenced within a study of T cells in Graves' hyperthyroidism and ophthalmopathy. The CDR3 regions of TCR beta were amplified from RNA transcripts. The TCR CDR3 first-round RT-PCR relied on the HTBI primer set. From the multiplex PCR reads, TCRdb called clonotypes with MiXCR, one entry per CDR3 protein. The data show over 500,000 distinct CDR3 sequences, more than 15% seen once. The table lists this clonotype with a few counts. The V gene's germline CDR1 is MDHEN and CDR2 SYDVKM. CDR3 size: 14 residues. After removal of 5 bases from V and 9 bases from J, the junction contained 7 bases not matched to a gene.

The source material was blood. This chain uses TRBV28 with TRBJ2-1, with 10 bases aligning to TRBD2. The source of this sequence is a woman in her twenties or thirties with Graves' ophthalmopathy. As DNA, the CDR3 is TGTGCCAGCAGTCCCCATATAGCGGGAGGTGAGCAGTTCTTC. Translated, it gives CASSPHIAGGEQFF.